A single sample is the source of the 7 T cell receptor beta chains below, sequenced in a study of PD-L1 blockade in urothelial cancer. Using immunoSEQ multiplex PCR, the repertoire was profiled, and TCRdb retains in-frame clones only, with some absent. The sample records tens of thousands of clones, 84% being singletons. Described time point: peripheral blood 6 weeks after treatment start. The input for sequencing was PBMCs, taken around atezolizumab (anti-PD-L1) treatment. These receptors all come from a man between 65 and 85 years old with urothelial cancer.

The CDR3 nucleotides read TGTGCCAGCAGCGCCCTTACCCAGGCTGGCTACACCTTC. Amino acid sequence: CASSALTQAGYTF. This chain connects TRBV9 to TRBJ1-2; D is unclear. The CDR3 sequence is 13 residues long. Trimming removed 3 bases from V and 7 bases from J, with 13 bases in between. CDR1 is SGDLS, CDR2 YYNGEE, per germline.

This chain connects TRBV9 to TRBJ2-1, with TRBD2 identical over 10 bases. CDR3 length equals 16 residues. V trimming: 0 bases; J trimming: 1 base; junction bases outside the gene matches: 1. From germline, CDR1 is SGDLS and CDR2 YYNGEE. CDR3 nucleotide sequence: TGTGCCAGCAGCGTAGCAGCGGGAGGGTCCTACAATGAGCAGTTCTTC. This codes for CASSVAAGGSYNEQFF.

The rearrangement joins TRBV11-1 to TRBJ2-1; D might be TRBD2 (6 bases). The CDR3 is 15 residues long. CDR1 SGHAT and CDR2 FQDESV come from the germline V gene (reference sequence). V shed 0 bases and J shed 5 bases, with 11 bases lying between them. The CDR3 reads CASSLAPGADNEQFF. The CDR3 DNA follows: TGTGCCAGCAGCTTAGCCCCGGGAGCCGACAATGAGCAGTTCTTC.

The V and J genes are TRBV2 and TRBJ2-7; 7 nucleotides agree with TRBD2. This CDR3 is built from 15 residues. CDR1 and CDR2 (germline): SNHLY, FYNNEI. V shed 3 bases and J 0 bases; nucleotides not matched to a gene: 5. The CDR3 here is CASSEVLASSYEQYF. CDR3 DNA sequence: TGTGCCAGCAGTGAGGTACTAGCGAGCTCCTACGAGCAGTACTTC.

The V call is TRBV28, the J call TRBJ2-1; the D is unclear. The CDR3 has 14 amino acids. V was shortened by 3 bases and J by 9 bases, with 15 bases between the two germline ends. Germline V gives CDR1 MDHEN, CDR2 SYDVKM. DNA for the CDR3: TGTGCCAGCAGTTTCTACAGTACGGATACTGAGCAGTTCTTC. Translation gives CASSFYSTDTEQFF.

For the CDR3, the DNA is TGCGCCAGCAGCCTGGACAGTCTCTCTGGGGCCAACGTCCTGACTTTC. This sequence encodes CASSLDSLSGANVLTF. This chain links TRBV5-1 with TRBJ2-6; a possible D gene is TRBD1 (6 bases). V was shortened by 4 bases and J by 0 bases, with 11 bases between the two germline ends. The CDR3 runs 16 residues. CDR1 is SGHRS, CDR2 YFSETQ, per germline.

The V call is TRBV7-2, the J call TRBJ2-1; no reliable D call. Germline V gene sequence: CDR1 SGHTA, CDR2 FQGNSA. The V end was cut by 1 base, the J end by 0 bases, with 10 bases between. The CDR3 covers 16 residues. The CDR3 DNA sequence: TGTGCCAGCAGCTTAGTGTCGTCCAGCTCCTACAATGAGCAGTTCTTC. Its protein product is CASSLVSSSSYNEQFF.